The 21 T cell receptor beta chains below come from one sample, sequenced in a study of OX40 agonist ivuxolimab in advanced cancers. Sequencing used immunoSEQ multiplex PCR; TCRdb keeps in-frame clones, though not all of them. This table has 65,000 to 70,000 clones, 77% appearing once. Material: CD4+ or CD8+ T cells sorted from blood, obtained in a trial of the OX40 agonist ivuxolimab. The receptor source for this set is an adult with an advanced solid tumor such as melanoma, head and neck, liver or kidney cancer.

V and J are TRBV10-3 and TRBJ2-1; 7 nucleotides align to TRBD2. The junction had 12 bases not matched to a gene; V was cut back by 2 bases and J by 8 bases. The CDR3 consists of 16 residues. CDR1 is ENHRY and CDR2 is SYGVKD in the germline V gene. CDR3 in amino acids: CAISEGAGGGRYEQFF. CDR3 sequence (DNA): TGTGCCATCAGTGAGGGGGCCGGCGGGGGTAGGTATGAGCAGTTCTTC.

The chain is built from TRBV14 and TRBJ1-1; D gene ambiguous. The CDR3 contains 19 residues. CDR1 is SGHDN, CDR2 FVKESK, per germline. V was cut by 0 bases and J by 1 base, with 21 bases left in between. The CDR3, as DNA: TGTGCCAGCAGCCAAGAAAGCCCCTGGACGGCAGATAAGAACACTGAAGCTTTCTTT. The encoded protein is CASSQESPWTADKNTEAFF. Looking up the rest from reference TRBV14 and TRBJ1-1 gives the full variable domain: EAGVTQFPSHSVIEKGQTVTLRCDPISGHDNLYWYRRVMGKEIKFLLHFVKESKQDESGMPNNRFLAERTGGTYSTLKVQPAELEDSGVYFCASSQESPWTADKNTEAFFGQGTRLTVV.

The CDR3 sequence: CASNRQGGNQPQHF. The CDR3 DNA is TGTGCCAGTAACCGACAGGGGGGCAATCAGCCCCAGCATTTT. The rearrangement uses TRBV19 and TRBJ1-5, with 9 bases matching TRBD1. The CDR3 contains 14 residues. V was clipped by 7 bases and J by 2 bases; unmatched bases: 3. CDR1 is LNHDA and CDR2 is SQIVND in the germline V gene (reference sequence).

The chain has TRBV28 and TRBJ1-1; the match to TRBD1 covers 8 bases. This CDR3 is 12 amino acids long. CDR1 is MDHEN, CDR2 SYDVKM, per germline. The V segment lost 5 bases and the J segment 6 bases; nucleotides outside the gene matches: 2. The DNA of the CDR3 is TGTGCCAGCAGTCAACAGGGGGCTGAAGCTTTCTTT. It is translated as CASSQQGAEAFF.

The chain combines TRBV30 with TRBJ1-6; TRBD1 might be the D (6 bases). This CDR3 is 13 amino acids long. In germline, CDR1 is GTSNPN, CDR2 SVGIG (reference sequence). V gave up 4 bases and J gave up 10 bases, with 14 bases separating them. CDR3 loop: CAWTKLTGSPLHF. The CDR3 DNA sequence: TGTGCCTGGACTAAGTTAACAGGGTCACCCCTCCACTTT.

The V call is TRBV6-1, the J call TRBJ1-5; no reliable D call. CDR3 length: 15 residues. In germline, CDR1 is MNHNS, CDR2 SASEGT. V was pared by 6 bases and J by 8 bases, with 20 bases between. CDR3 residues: CASSFTGQPREPQHF. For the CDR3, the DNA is TGTGCCAGCAGCTTTACCGGCCAGCCCCGGGAGCCCCAGCATTTT.

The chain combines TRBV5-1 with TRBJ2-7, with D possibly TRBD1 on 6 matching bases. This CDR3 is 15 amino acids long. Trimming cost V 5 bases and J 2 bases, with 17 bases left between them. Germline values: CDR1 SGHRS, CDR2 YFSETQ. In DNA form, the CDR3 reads TGCGCCAGCAGGGAAGTGGGACAAACCCCCTACGAGCAGTACTTC. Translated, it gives CASREVGQTPYEQYF.

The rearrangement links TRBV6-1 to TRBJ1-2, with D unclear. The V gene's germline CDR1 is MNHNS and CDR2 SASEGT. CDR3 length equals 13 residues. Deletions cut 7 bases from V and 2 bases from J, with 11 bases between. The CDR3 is CASMFPGNYGYTF. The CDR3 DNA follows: TGTGCCAGCATGTTCCCGGGGAACTATGGCTACACCTTC.

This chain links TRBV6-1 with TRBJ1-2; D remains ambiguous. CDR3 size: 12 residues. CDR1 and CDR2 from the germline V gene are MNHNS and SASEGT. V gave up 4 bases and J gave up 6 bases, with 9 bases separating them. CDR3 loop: CASSGPTHGYTF. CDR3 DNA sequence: TGTGCCAGCAGTGGCCCGACTCATGGCTACACCTTC.

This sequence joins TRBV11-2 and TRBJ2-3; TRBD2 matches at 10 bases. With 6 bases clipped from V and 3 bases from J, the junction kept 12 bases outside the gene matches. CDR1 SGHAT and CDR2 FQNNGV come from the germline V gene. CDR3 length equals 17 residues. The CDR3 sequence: CASSWLAGAGWTDTQYF. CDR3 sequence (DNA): TGTGCCAGCAGTTGGCTAGCGGGGGCCGGGTGGACAGATACGCAGTATTTT. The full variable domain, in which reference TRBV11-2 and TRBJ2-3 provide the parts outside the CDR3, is EAGVAQSPRYKIIEKRQSVAFWCNPISGHATLYWYQQILGQGPKLLIQFQNNGVVDDSQLPKDRFSAERLKGVDSTLKIQPAKLEDSAVYLCASSWLAGAGWTDTQYFGPGTRLTVL.

This chain's CDR3 is CASSYGQEGYYEQYF. The CDR3 DNA reads TGTGCCAGCAGTTACGGCCAGGAGGGTTACTACGAGCAGTACTTC. The chain has TRBV6-5 and TRBJ2-7, with D maybe TRBD2 (6 bases). The CDR3 totals 15 residues. Trimming shortened V by 2 bases and J by 3 bases, and 14 bases separated the two germline ends. Germline V gene sequence: CDR1 MNHEY, CDR2 SVGAGI.

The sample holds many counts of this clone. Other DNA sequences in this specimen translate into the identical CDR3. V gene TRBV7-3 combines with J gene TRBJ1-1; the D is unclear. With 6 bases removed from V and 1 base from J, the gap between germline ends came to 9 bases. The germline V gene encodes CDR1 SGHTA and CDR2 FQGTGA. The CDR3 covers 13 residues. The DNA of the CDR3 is TGTGCCAGCAGACAAGACGGGAACACTGAAGCTTTCTTT. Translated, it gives CASRQDGNTEAFF. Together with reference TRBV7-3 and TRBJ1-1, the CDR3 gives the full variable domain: GAGVSQTPSNKVTEKGKYVELRCDPISGHTALYWYRQSLGQGPEFLIYFQGTGAADDSGLPNDRFFAVRPEGSVSTLKIQRTERGDSAVYLCASRQDGNTEAFFGQGTRLTVV.

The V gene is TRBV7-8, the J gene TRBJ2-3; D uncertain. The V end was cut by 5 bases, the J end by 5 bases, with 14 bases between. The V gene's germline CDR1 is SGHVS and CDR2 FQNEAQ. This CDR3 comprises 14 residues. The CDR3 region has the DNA TGTGCCAGCAGCCCCAGCCGACTTGGAGATACGCAGTATTTT. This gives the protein CASSPSRLGDTQYF.

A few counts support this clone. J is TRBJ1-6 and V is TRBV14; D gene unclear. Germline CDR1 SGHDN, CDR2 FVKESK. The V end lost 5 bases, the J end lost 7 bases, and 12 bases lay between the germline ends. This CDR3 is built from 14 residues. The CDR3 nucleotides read TGTGCCAGCAGCACCAGAGAGTTAAATTCACCCCTCCACTTT. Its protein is CASSTRELNSPLHF.

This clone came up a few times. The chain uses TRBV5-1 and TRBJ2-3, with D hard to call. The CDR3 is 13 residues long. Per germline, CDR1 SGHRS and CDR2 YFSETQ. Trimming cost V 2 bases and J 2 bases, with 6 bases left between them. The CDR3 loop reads CASSFQFTDTQYF. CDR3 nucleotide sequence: TGCGCCAGCAGCTTTCAGTTCACAGATACGCAGTATTTT.

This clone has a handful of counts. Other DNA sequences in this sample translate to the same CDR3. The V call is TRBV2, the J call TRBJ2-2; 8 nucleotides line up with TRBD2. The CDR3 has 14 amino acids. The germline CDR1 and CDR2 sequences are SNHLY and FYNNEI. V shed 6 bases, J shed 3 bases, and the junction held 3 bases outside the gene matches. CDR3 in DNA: TGTGCCAGCAGGGAGACTAGCGACACCGGGGAGCTGTTTTTT. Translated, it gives CASRETSDTGELFF.

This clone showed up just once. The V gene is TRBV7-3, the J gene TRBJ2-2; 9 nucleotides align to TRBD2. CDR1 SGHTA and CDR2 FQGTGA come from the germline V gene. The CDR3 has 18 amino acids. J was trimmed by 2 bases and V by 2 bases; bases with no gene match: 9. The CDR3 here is CASSLGLGSGRNTGELFF. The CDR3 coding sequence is TGTGCCAGCAGCTTAGGCCTGGGTAGCGGGAGAAACACCGGGGAGCTGTTTTTT.

The CDR3 DNA is TGTGCCAGGAGTTGGACAGGGGGCGGTGAGACCCAGTACTTC. Residues: CARSWTGGGETQYF. The V gene is TRBV2, the J gene TRBJ2-5; 11 nucleotides match TRBD1. This CDR3 is 14 amino acids long. Germline values: CDR1 SNHLY, CDR2 FYNNEI. V lost 9 bases, J lost 5 bases, and 8 bases stayed unmatched.

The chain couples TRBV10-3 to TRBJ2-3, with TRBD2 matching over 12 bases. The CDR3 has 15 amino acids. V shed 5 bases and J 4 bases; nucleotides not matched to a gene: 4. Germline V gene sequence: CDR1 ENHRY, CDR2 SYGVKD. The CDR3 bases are TGTGCCATCAGTTGGACTAGCGGGGACGCAGATACGCAGTATTTT. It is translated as CAISWTSGDADTQYF.

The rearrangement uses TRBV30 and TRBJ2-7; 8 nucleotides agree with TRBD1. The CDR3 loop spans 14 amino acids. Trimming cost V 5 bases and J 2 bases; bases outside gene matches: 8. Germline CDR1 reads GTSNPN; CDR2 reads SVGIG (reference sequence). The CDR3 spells CAWAIGQGPYEQYF. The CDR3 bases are TGTGCCTGGGCTATAGGACAGGGCCCCTACGAGCAGTACTTC.

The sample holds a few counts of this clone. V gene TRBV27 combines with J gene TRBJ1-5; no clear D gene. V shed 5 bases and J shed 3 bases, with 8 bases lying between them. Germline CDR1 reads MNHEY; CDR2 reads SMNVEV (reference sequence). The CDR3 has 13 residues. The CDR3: CASSRGINQPQHF. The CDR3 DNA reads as TGTGCCAGCAGTAGAGGGATCAATCAGCCCCAGCATTTT.